These 24 T cell receptor beta chains originate from one sample sequenced in a study of molecular identifiers for immune sequencing clone quantification. One entry per CDR3 protein, called by TCRdb with MiXCR from the PCR reads. The sample includes roughly 100,000 distinct CDR3 sequences, under 40% of them seen just once. Material: naive CD8+ T cells from blood, with Jurkat cell RNA spiked in. Subset indicated: FACS-sorted CD8+CD4-CCR7+CD45RA+ naive T cells. These receptors were collected from a human donor in good health. Some libraries in this study had Jurkat cell RNA spiked in.

The chain joins TRBV24-1 to TRBJ2-3; a possible D gene is TRBD2 (5 bases). The germline V and J ends were trimmed by 1 base and 2 bases, with 6 bases remaining between them. The germline CDR1 and CDR2 sequences are KGHDR and SFDVKD. The CDR3 has 14 amino acids. The CDR3 sequence is CATSDLLVTDTQYF. The CDR3 DNA follows: TGTGCCACCAGTGATTTACTAGTCACAGATACGCAGTATTTT.

This clonotype was counted only a few times. The chain employs TRBV5-4 and TRBJ1-2; D perhaps matches TRBD1 (6 bases). Germline CDR1 reads SGHNT; CDR2 reads YYREEE (reference sequence). V shed 3 bases and J shed 5 bases, with 8 bases lying between them. The CDR3 covers 12 residues. CDR3 coding DNA: TGTGCCAGCAGCTCCGGACAGTATGGCTACACCTTC. It yields the protein CASSSGQYGYTF.

The count of this clonotype is one. A much larger clone is a single base away; this may be a read error. The gene calls are TRBV7-2 and TRBJ2-7; D possibly matches TRBD1 or TRBD2 (6 bases each). Germline V gives CDR1 SGHTA, CDR2 FQGNSA. The CDR3 is made up of 13 amino acids. V gave up 1 base and J gave up 6 bases, with 10 bases separating them. The CDR3 DNA reads TGTGCCAGCAGCTTAGATGGGGGGCCCGAGCAGTACTTC. It translates to CASSLDGGPEQYF.

This clonotype has more than one count but fewer than ten. The chain combines TRBV20-1 with TRBJ2-3; D unclear. The CDR3 runs to 12 residues. Between the trimmed V and J ends, which lost 7 bases and 7 bases, there was a span of 15 bases. Germline V gene sequence: CDR1 DFQATT, CDR2 SNEGSKA (reference sequence). This CDR3 is CSVSGYAHTQYF. CDR3 in DNA: TGCAGTGTCAGTGGTTATGCACATACGCAGTATTTT.

Notes on this clonotype: At one end the junction does not follow the germline gene, possibly because of a read error. J is TRBJ2-1 and V is TRBV7-3; D call uncertain. This CDR3 comprises 15 residues. Germline V CDR1 and CDR2: SGHTA, FQGTGA. Written as DNA, the CDR3 is TGTGCCAGCAGCTTAACGGGGATCCCCTACAATGAGCAGTTATTC. It encodes CASSLTGIPYNEQLF.

This clonotype was seen at least ten times. The rearrangement uses TRBV28 and TRBJ1-1; D is unresolved. V lost 5 bases, J lost 1 base, and 8 bases lay in between. CDR1 is MDHEN and CDR2 is SYDVKM in the germline V gene. The length of the CDR3 is 13 residues. The CDR3 loop reads CASSPRGNTEAFF. For the CDR3, the DNA is TGTGCCAGCAGTCCCCGAGGGAACACTGAAGCTTTCTTT.

There are a few counts of this clonotype. The V and J genes are TRBV20-1 and TRBJ2-7, with a weak D call TRBD1 (5 bases). V was pared by 5 bases and J by 3 bases, with 17 bases between. Germline V gives CDR1 DFQATT, CDR2 SNEGSKA (reference sequence). The CDR3 sequence is 14 residues long. CDR3 sequence reads: CSASSGPPLYEQYF. In DNA form, the CDR3 reads TGCAGTGCTTCATCAGGGCCGCCACTCTACGAGCAGTACTTC.

With respect to this clonotype: A much larger clonotype is one base distant, so this may be a read error. The rearrangement uses TRBV6-5 and TRBJ2-3; 7 bases align to TRBD2. Germline CDR1 is MNHEY and CDR2 is SVGAGI. V gave up 2 bases and J gave up 4 bases; unmatched junction bases: 12. The CDR3 runs to 17 residues. The CDR3 nucleotides are TGTGCCAGCAGTTACAACGCAGGACCAACTAGCGCAGATACGCAGTATTTT. Protein sequence: CASSYNAGPTSADTQYF.

Notes on this clonotype: Being one base from a much bigger clone, this may be a read error. V gene TRBV13 combines with J gene TRBJ2-7; a possible D gene is TRBD1 (6 bases). Germline CDR1 is PRHDT and CDR2 is FYEKMQ (reference sequence). The CDR3 covers 14 residues. CDR3 sequence: CASCFGAGVHEQYF. For the CDR3, the DNA is TGTGCCAGCTGCTTTGGGGCAGGGGTCCACGAGCAGTACTTC.

The chain recombines TRBV10-1 with TRBJ2-7; TRBD1 matches at 8 bases. The V gene's germline CDR1 is WNHNN and CDR2 SYGVQD (reference sequence). The CDR3 has 12 amino acids. The trim removed 8 bases at V and 5 bases at J, leaving 5 bases unmatched. CDR3 residues: CASGGQGHEQYF. CDR3 bases: TGCGCCAGCGGCGGACAGGGCCACGAGCAGTACTTC.

The chain is built from TRBV5-1 and TRBJ2-7, with 12 nucleotides matching TRBD2. CDR1 and CDR2 from the germline V gene are SGHRS and YFSETQ. This CDR3 has 17 amino acids. V gave up 4 bases and J gave up 5 bases; unmatched junction bases: 13. CDR3 sequence reads: CASSPRRLAGVRHEQYF. The CDR3 DNA reads TGCGCCAGCAGCCCCCGAAGACTAGCGGGAGTTCGCCACGAGCAGTACTTC.

This rearrangement joins TRBV28 to TRBJ1-2, with TRBD1 as a possible D gene (5 bases). Between the trimmed V and J ends, which lost 5 bases and 4 bases, there was a span of 14 bases. Per the germline V gene, CDR1 is MDHEN and CDR2 is SYDVKM. The CDR3 runs to 14 residues. The CDR3 loop is CASSASLGGYGYTF. CDR3 DNA sequence: TGTGCCAGCAGTGCCTCCCTCGGGGGCTATGGCTACACCTTC.

CDR3 loop: CASSQAPRTVIPQHF. The CDR3 DNA reads as TGTGCCAGCAGCCAAGCCCCGCGAACTGTGATCCCCCAGCATTTT. This rearrangement joins TRBV3-1 to TRBJ1-5; D is uncertain. Trimming removed 1 base from V and 10 bases from J, with 17 bases in between. Per the germline V gene, CDR1 is LGHDT and CDR2 is YNNKEL (reference sequence). The CDR3 contains 15 residues. The full variable domain, rest sourced from reference TRBV3-1 and TRBJ1-5, is DTAVSQTPKYLVTQMGNDKSIKCEQNLGHDTMYWYKQDSKKFLKIMFSYNNKELIINETVPNRFSPKSPDKAHLNLHINSLELGDSAVYFCASSQAPRTVIPQHFGDGTRLSIL.

A word on this clonotype: Lacking the conserved final phenylalanine or tryptophan, this CDR3 likely reflects a read error. This chain joins TRBV13 and TRBJ1-6; no clear D. Germline CDR1 reads PRHDT; CDR2 reads FYEKMQ (reference sequence). This CDR3 has 14 residues. V lost 9 bases and J 1 base, leaving 10 bases between the germline ends. This CDR3 is CASTPGSYNSPLHL. CDR3 nucleotides: TGTGCCAGTACCCCGGGGTCCTATAATTCACCCCTCCACCTT.

On this clonotype itself: The junction does not match germline at one end; this may be a read error. J is TRBJ2-7 and V is TRBV27; 7 nucleotides line up with TRBD1. From germline, CDR1 is MNHEY and CDR2 SMNVEV (reference sequence). The CDR3 has 14 residues. The DNA for the CDR3 is TGTGCCAGCAGTTTAGGGGGACAGCCCTACGAGCTGTACTTC. The encoded protein is CASSLGGQPYELYF.

This clonotype appeared a few times. This sequence joins TRBV7-8 and TRBJ2-7, with D possibly being TRBD1 (6 bases). The ends were cut back, 1 base at V and 2 bases at J, with 15 bases in the middle. CDR3 length: 16 amino acids. Germline V gives CDR1 SGHVS, CDR2 FQNEAQ. CDR3 coding DNA: TGTGCCAGCAGCTTAGTTTTCGGGGACACGGCCTACGAGCAGTACTTC. It yields the protein CASSLVFGDTAYEQYF. The full variable domain, its missing parts supplied by reference TRBV7-8 and TRBJ2-7, is GAGVSQSPRYKVAKRGQDVALRCDPISGHVSLFWYQQALGQGPEFLTYFQNEAQLDKSGLPSDRFFAERPEGSVSTLKIQRTQQEDSAVYLCASSLVFGDTAYEQYFGPGTRLTVT.

The chain joins TRBV29-1 to TRBJ2-3; D remains ambiguous. Between the trimmed V and J ends, which lost 7 bases and 6 bases, there was a span of 14 bases. Germline CDR1 and CDR2: SQVTM and ANQGSEA. The CDR3 loop spans 12 amino acids. CDR3 nucleotides: TGCAGCGAAACCCACGAGTCGGATACGCAGTATTTT. This encodes CSETHESDTQYF.

This clonotype has more than one count but fewer than ten. The chain joins TRBV7-2 to TRBJ1-5; 7 bases map to TRBD1. Germline trimming cut 4 bases from V and 0 bases from J; bases unmatched to any gene: 9. The CDR3 consists of 17 residues. From germline, CDR1 is SGHTA and CDR2 FQGNSA. The CDR3 loop is CASSWTGSVYSNQPQHF. CDR3 coding DNA: TGTGCCAGCAGCTGGACAGGATCCGTATATAGCAATCAGCCCCAGCATTTT.

This chain joins TRBV7-2 and TRBJ2-4, with a possible D match to TRBD2 (7 bases). This CDR3 spans 18 amino acids. Germline values: CDR1 SGHTA, CDR2 FQGNSA. V shed 2 bases and J shed 5 bases, with 22 bases lying between them. The CDR3 coding sequence is TGTGCCAGCAGCTTATTATGGGGGGGCAGGGGACCTCAAAACATTCAGTACTTC. Encoded protein: CASSLLWGGRGPQNIQYF.

Details on this clonotype: A much more abundant neighbour one base away suggests this may be a read error. Here the CDR3 omits its conserved ending phenylalanine or tryptophan, so a read error is the likely source. The chain recombines TRBV6-2 or TRBV6-3 with TRBJ1-5, with D perhaps matching TRBD1 (6 bases). From germline, CDR1 is MNHEY and CDR2 SVGEGT. Between the trimmed V and J ends, which lost 6 bases and 5 bases, there was a span of 11 bases. The CDR3 sequence is 13 residues long. The CDR3 DNA follows: TGTGCCAGCAGAGACAGGTTGGATCAGCCCCAGCATATT. Amino acids: CASRDRLDQPQHI.

This clonotype was found a few times. V and J are TRBV28 and TRBJ2-3; D is unresolved. In germline, CDR1 is MDHEN, CDR2 SYDVKM. Trimming pared 3 bases from V and 2 bases from J, leaving 6 bases between. This CDR3 has 13 residues. The CDR3 coding sequence is TGTGCCAGCAGTTTGAGTCCCACAGATACGCAGTATTTT. It is translated as CASSLSPTDTQYF.

This clonotype occurred a few times. This sequence joins TRBV9 and TRBJ2-7; either TRBD1 or TRBD2 may fit D (5 bases each). The CDR3 has 15 amino acids. Deletions cut 0 bases from V and 4 bases from J, with 14 bases between. Germline V CDR1 and CDR2: SGDLS, YYNGEE. CDR3 coding DNA: TGTGCCAGCAGCGTAGAGGGCTCCGGGGCGTACGAGCAGTACTTC. It yields the protein CASSVEGSGAYEQYF.

On this clonotype itself: A read error may explain this, as a much larger clone is one base away. The CDR3 end shows no conserved phenylalanine or tryptophan, and so a read error is likely. The CDR3 DNA follows: TGTGCCAGCAGTACCGGGACTAGCGCCCCAGATACGCAGTATCTT. Amino acid sequence: CASSTGTSAPDTQYL. V is TRBV28 and J is TRBJ2-3; TRBD2 matches at 10 bases. The germline gives CDR1 MDHEN, CDR2 SYDVKM. There are 15 residues in the CDR3. J lost 4 bases, V lost 5 bases, and 6 bases had no gene match.

The count of this clonotype is one. The rearrangement joins TRBV19 to TRBJ1-5; D is uncertain. The germline V gene has CDR1 LNHDA and CDR2 SQIVND (reference sequence). The V and J ends lost 9 bases and 7 bases respectively, with 13 bases between them. The CDR3 is 12 amino acids. For the CDR3, the DNA is TGTGCCAGAAGTTACCCGTGGCAGCCCCAGCATTTT. Protein product: CARSYPWQPQHF.